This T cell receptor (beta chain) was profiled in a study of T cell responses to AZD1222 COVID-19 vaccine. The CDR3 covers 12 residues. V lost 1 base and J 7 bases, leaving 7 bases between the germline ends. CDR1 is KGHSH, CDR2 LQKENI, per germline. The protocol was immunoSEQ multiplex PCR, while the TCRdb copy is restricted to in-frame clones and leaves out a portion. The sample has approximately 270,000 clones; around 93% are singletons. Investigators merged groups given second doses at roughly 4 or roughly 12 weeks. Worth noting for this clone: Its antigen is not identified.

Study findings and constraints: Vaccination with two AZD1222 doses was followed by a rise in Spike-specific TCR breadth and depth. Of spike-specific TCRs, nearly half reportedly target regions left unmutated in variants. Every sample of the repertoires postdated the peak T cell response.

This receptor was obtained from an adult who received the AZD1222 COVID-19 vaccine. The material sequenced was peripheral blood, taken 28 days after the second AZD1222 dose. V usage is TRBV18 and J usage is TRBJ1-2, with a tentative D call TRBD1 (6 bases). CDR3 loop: CASSPRDTGYTF. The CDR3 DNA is TGTGCCAGCTCACCACGGGACACTGGCTACACCTTC.